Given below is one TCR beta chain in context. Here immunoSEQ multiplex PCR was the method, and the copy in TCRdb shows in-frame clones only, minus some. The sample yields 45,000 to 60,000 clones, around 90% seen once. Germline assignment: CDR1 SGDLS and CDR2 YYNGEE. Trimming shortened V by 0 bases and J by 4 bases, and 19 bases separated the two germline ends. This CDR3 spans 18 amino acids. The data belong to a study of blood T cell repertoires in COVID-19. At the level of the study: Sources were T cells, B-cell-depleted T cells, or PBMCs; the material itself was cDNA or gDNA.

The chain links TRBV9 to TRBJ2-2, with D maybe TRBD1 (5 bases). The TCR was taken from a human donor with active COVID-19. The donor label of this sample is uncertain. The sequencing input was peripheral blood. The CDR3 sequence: CASSVDPQGWSATGELFF. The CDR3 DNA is TGTGCCAGCAGCGTAGATCCCCAGGGATGGAGCGCCACCGGGGAGCTGTTTTTT.